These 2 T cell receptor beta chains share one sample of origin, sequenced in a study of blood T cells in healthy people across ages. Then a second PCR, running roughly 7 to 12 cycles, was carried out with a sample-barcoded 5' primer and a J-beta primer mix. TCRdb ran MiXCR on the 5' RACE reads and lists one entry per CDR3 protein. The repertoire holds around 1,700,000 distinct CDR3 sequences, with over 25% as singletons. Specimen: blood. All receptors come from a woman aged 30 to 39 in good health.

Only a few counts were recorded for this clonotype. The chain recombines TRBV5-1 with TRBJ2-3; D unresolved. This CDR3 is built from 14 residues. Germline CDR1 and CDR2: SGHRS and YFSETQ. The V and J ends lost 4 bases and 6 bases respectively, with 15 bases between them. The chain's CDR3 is CASSPAGPMDTQYF. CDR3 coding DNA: TGCGCCAGCAGCCCCGCCGGACCGATGGATACGCAGTATTTT.

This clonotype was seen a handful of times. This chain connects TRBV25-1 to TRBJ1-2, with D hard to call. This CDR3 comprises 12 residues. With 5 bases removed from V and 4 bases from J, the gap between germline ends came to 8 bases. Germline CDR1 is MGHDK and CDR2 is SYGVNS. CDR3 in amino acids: CASSTASYGYTF. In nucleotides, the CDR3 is TGTGCCAGCAGTACGGCTAGCTATGGCTACACCTTC.